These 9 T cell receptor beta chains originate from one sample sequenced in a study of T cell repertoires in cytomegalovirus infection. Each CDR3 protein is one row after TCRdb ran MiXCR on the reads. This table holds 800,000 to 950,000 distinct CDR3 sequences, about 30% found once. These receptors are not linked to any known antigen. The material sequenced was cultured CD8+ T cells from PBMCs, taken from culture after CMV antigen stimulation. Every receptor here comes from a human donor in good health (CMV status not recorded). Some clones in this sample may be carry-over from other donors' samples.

DNA of the CDR3: TGTGCCAGCAGCCGAGGGGAACAGTACTTC. Amino acids: CASSRGEQYF. The V and J genes are TRBV25-1 and TRBJ2-7, with D tentatively TRBD1 or TRBD2 (5 bases each). Trimming stripped 6 bases from V and 10 bases from J, with 10 bases between. The CDR3 spans 10 residues. Looked up from germline, CDR1 is MGHDK and CDR2 is SYGVNS.

The CDR3 here is CASSVGRGGPNEQFF. In DNA, the CDR3 is TGTGCCAGCAGCGTCGGGCGGGGGGGCCCGAATGAGCAGTTCTTC. The chain links TRBV6-4 to TRBJ2-1; TRBD2 agrees at 9 bases. This CDR3 has 15 amino acids. Germline CDR1 and CDR2: MRHNA and SNTAGT. Trimming removed 6 bases from V and 7 bases from J; junction bases left unmatched: 10.

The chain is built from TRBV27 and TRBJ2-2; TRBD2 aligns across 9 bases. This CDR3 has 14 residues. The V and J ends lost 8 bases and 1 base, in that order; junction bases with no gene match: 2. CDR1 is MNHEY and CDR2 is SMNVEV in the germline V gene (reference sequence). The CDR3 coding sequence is TGTGCCAGCTCTAGCGGGGTGAACACCGGGGAGCTGTTTTTT. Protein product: CASSSGVNTGELFF.

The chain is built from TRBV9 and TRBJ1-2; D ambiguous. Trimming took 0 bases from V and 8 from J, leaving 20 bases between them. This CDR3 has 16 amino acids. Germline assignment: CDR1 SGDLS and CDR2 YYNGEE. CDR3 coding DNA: TGTGCCAGCAGCGTAGGACTATCCTCTATTGATTTGGGCTACACCTTC. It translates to CASSVGLSSIDLGYTF. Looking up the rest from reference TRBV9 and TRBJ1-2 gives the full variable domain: DSGVTQTPKHLITATGQRVTLRCSPRSGDLSVYWYQQSLDQGLQFLIQYYNGEERAKGNILERFSAQQFPDLHSELNLSSLELGDSALYFCASSVGLSSIDLGYTFGSGTRLTVV.

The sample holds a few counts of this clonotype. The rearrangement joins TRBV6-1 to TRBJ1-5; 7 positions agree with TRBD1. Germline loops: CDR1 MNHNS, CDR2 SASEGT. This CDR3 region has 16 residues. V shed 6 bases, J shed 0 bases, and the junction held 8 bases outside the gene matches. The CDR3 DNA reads TGTGCCAGCAGCCACTCCGGGACAGATAGCAATCAGCCCCAGCATTTT. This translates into CASSHSGTDSNQPQHF.

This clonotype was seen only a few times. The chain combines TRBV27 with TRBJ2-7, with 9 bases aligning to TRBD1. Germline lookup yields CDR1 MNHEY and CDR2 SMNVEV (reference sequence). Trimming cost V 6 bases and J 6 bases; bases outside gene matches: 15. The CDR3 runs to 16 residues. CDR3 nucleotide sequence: TGTGCCAGCAGCGATTTCCAAGGACAGGGGCGGGTCGAGCAGTACTTC. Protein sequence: CASSDFQGQGRVEQYF.

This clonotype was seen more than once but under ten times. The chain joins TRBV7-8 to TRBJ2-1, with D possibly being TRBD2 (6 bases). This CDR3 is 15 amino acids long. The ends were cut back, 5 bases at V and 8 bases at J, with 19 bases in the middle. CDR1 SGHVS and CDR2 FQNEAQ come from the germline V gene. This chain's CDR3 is CASSRGTSSSDEQFF. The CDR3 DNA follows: TGTGCCAGCAGCCGAGGGACTTCTTCTAGTGATGAGCAGTTCTTC.

The CDR3 nucleotides read TGTGCCACCAGCAGGGGTACCGGGACAGGGACAGACAATGAGCAGTTCTTC. Protein product: CATSRGTGTGTDNEQFF. V gene TRBV15 combines with J gene TRBJ2-1; TRBD1 matches at 9 bases. V was pared by 3 bases and J by 5 bases, with 11 bases of the junction left unmatched. CDR3 length equals 17 residues. Germline assignment: CDR1 LNHNV and CDR2 YYDKDF (reference sequence). Complete variable domain (other parts from reference TRBV15 and TRBJ2-1): DAMVIQNPRYQVTQFGKPVTLSCSQTLNHNVMYWYQQKSSQAPKLLFHYYDKDFNNEADTPDNFQSRRPNTSFCFLDIRSPGLGDTAMYLCATSRGTGTGTDNEQFFGPGTRLTVL.

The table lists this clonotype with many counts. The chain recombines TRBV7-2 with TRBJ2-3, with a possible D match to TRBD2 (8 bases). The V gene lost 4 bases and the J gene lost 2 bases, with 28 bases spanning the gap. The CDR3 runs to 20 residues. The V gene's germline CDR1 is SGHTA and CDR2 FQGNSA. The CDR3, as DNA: TGTGCCAGCAGCTGGGGCGGACAGGTCCTCGGGACTAGTGCCACAGATACGCAGTATTTT. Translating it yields CASSWGGQVLGTSATDTQYF. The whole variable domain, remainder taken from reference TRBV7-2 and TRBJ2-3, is GAGVSQSPSNKVTEKGKDVELRCDPISGHTALYWYRQSLGQGLEFLIYFQGNSAPDKSGLPSDRFSAERTGGSVSTLTIQRTQQEDSAVYLCASSWGGQVLGTSATDTQYFGPGTRLTVL.